This entry lists 9 T cell receptor beta chains sequenced from one sample in a study of T-cell memory formation after mild COVID-19. TCRdb analysed the 5' RACE reads with MiXCR anew, one entry per CDR3 protein. Among roughly 550,000 distinct CDR3 sequences, about a fifth were seen once, and the ten largest hold around an eighth. Sequencing was carried out using PBMCs or a T cell subset sorted from them (not recorded which). These receptor sequences come from an adult woman who had mild COVID-19 (a few samples of this study predate the infection). Cell type and time point are not known.

The sample holds a few counts of this clonotype. The J gene is TRBJ2-5, the V gene TRBV6-5, with D possibly being TRBD1 (6 bases). The CDR3 length is 15 residues. Germline V gene data show CDR1 as MNHEY and CDR2 as SVGAGI. The V gene lost 0 bases and the J gene lost 1 base, with 9 bases spanning the gap. The CDR3 nucleotides read TGTGCCAGCAGTTACTCGGGGGCGCCCCAAGAGACCCAGTACTTC. It codes for CASSYSGAPQETQYF.

This clonotype was found a few times. V and J are TRBV7-8 and TRBJ2-1; 9 nucleotides match TRBD2. CDR3 length: 17 amino acids. Germline assignment: CDR1 SGHVS and CDR2 FQNEAQ. Losses at the gene ends were 4 bases for V and 7 bases for J; bases not matched to a gene: 14. Here the CDR3 DNA reads TGTGCCAGCAGCTCGGCCCGGAGCGGGAGGAAAAAGAATGAGCAGTTCTTC. Amino acid sequence: CASSSARSGRKKNEQFF.

In its sample, this clonotype was seen a few times. V and J are TRBV15 and TRBJ2-7; 10 bases agree with TRBD1. There are 15 residues in the CDR3. V shed 5 bases, J shed 1 base, and the junction held 5 bases outside the gene matches. CDR1 is LNHNV and CDR2 is YYDKDF in the germline V gene (reference sequence). In DNA form, the CDR3 reads TGTGCCACCAGCCCCGACAGGGGGCCATCCTACGAGCAGTACTTC. Its protein is CATSPDRGPSYEQYF.

The V call is TRBV10-3, the J call TRBJ1-1; D not certain. The CDR3 has 14 amino acids. V lost 2 bases, J lost 0 bases, and 7 bases lay in between. CDR1 and CDR2 from the germline V gene are ENHRY and SYGVKD. The CDR3 DNA reads TGTGCCATCAGTGAGGATTCCCTGAACACTGAAGCTTTCTTT. As protein: CAISEDSLNTEAFF.

This clonotype has a count of ten or more. V and J are TRBV5-1 and TRBJ1-1, with no clear D. This CDR3 region has 14 residues. Germline CDR1 and CDR2: SGHRS and YFSETQ. The germline V and J ends were trimmed by 0 bases and 1 base, with 7 bases remaining between them. The CDR3 loop reads CASSLDSKNTEAFF. The CDR3 nucleotides are TGCGCCAGCAGCTTGGACTCGAAGAACACTGAAGCTTTCTTT.

The chain combines TRBV3-1 with TRBJ2-7; D gene unclear. The CDR3 runs 13 residues. Looked up from germline, CDR1 is LGHDT and CDR2 is YNNKEL (reference sequence). With 1 base removed from V and 6 bases from J, the gap between germline ends came to 10 bases. In nucleotides, the CDR3 is TGTGCCAGCAGCCAAGCGGAGTTGGGCGAGCAGTACTTC. Its translation: CASSQAELGEQYF.

The genes are TRBV5-1 and TRBJ1-1; tentative D call: TRBD1 (5 bases). CDR1 is SGHRS and CDR2 is YFSETQ in the germline V gene. The CDR3 contains 14 residues. Trimming took off 4 bases at V and 8 bases at J, with 18 bases between the two ends. Written as DNA, the CDR3 is TGCGCCAGCAGCCGAACGGCGGGACGGGAAGAAGCTTTCTTT. Encoded protein: CASSRTAGREEAFF.

V and J are TRBV18 and TRBJ2-1; the D gene is possibly TRBD1 (5 bases). The V gene's germline CDR1 is KGHSH and CDR2 LQKENI. V gave up 2 bases and J gave up 5 bases, with 13 bases separating them. The CDR3 runs 15 residues. In DNA, the CDR3 is TGTGCCAGCTCACCAGGACAATTGGTGCACAATGAGCAGTTCTTC. As protein: CASSPGQLVHNEQFF.

This clonotype was recorded a few times. V usage is TRBV7-8 and J usage is TRBJ1-1, with TRBD1 matching over 8 bases. In germline, CDR1 is SGHVS, CDR2 FQNEAQ. V trimming: 4 bases; J trimming: 1 base; junction bases outside the gene matches: 8. The CDR3 spans 16 residues. CDR3 DNA: TGTGCCAGCAGCTATGGAACCGGGACAGGGAACACTGAAGCTTTCTTT. This translates into CASSYGTGTGNTEAFF.